The clone carrying this T cell receptor (beta chain) was seen a few times. The data were taken from a study of blood T cells in healthy people across ages. Then a second PCR, running about 7 to 11 cycles, was carried out with a sample-barcoded 5' primer and a J-beta primer mix. TCRdb ran MiXCR on the 5' RACE reads and lists one entry per CDR3 protein. The profile shows about 400,000 distinct CDR3 sequences, 52% of them singletons. There are 15 residues in the CDR3. The ends lost 6 bases at V and 2 bases at J; junction bases unmatched: 8. Germline V gene data show CDR1 as SEHNR and CDR2 as FQNEAQ (reference sequence).

Sequencing used blood. This clonotype originated in a man in his 60s in good health. This rearrangement joins TRBV7-9 to TRBJ2-3; 7 bases match TRBD1. Here the CDR3 DNA reads TGTGCCAGCAGTTGGGACAGAGGGTCCACAGATACGCAGTATTTT. Translated: CASSWDRGSTDTQYF. Variable domain in full (rest from reference TRBV7-9 and TRBJ2-3): DTGVSQNPRHKITKRGQNVTFRCDPISEHNRLYWYRQTLGQGPEFLTYFQNEAQLEKSRLLSDRFSAERPKGSFSTLEIQRTEQGDSAMYLCASSWDRGSTDTQYFGPGTRLTVL.